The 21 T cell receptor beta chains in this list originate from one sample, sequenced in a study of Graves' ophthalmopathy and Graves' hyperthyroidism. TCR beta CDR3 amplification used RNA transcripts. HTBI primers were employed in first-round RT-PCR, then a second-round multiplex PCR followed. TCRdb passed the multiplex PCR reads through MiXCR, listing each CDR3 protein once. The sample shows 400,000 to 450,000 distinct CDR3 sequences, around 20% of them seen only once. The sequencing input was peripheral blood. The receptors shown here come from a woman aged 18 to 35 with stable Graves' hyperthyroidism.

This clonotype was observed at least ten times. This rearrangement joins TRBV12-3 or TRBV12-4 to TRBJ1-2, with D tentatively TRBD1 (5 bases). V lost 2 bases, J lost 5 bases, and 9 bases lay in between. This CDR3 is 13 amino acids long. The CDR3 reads CASSLLQGYGYTF. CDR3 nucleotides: TGTGCCAGCAGTTTACTCCAGGGTTATGGCTACACCTTC.

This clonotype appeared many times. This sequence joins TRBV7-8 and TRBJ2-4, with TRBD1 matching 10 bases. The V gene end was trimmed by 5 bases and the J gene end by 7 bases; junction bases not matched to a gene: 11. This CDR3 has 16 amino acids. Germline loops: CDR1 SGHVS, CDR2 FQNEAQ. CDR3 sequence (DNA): TGTGCCAGCAGCCCACTTTGGACAGGGGGGGATAACATTCAGTACTTC. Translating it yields CASSPLWTGGDNIQYF.

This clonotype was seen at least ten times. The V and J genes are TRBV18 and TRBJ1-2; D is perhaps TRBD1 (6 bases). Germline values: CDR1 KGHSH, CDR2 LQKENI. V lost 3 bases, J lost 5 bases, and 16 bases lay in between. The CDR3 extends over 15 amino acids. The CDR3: CASSPFQGHLYGYTF. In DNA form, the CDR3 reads TGTGCCAGCTCACCCTTTCAGGGACACCTATATGGCTACACCTTC. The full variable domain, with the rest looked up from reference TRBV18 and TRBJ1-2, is NAGVMQNPRHLVRRRGQEARLRCSPMKGHSHVYWYRQLPEEGLKFMVYLQKENIIDESGMPKERFSAEFPKEGPSILRIQQVVRGDSAAYFCASSPFQGHLYGYTFGSGTRLTVV.

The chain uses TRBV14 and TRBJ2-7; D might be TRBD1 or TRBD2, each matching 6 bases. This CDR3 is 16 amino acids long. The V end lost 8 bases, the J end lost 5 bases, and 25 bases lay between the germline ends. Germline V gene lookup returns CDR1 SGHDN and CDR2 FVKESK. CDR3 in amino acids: CASQLSGAGSVNEQYF. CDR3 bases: TGTGCCAGCCAGCTCTCGGGGGCAGGGTCTGTTAACGAGCAGTACTTC.

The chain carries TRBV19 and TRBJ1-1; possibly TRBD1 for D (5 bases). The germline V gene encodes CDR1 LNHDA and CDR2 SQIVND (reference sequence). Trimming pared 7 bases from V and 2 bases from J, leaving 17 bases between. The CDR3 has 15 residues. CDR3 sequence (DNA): TGTGCCAGTATTGTTAGGGGCGGAATAAACACTGAAGCTTTCTTT. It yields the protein CASIVRGGINTEAFF.

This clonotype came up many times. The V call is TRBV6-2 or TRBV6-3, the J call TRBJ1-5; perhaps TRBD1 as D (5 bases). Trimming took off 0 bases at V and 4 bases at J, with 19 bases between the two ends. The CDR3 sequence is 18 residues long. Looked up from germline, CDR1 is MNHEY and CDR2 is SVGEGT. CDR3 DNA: TGTGCCAGCAGTTACTCGATCGTTATGGCCCCAGGGAATCAGCCCCAGCATTTT. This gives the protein CASSYSIVMAPGNQPQHF.

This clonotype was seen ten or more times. CDR3 in DNA: TGTGCCAGCAGTTTAGACATTTCAGCCGGGGAGCTGTTTTTT. Protein: CASSLDISAGELFF. This chain joins TRBV12-3 or TRBV12-4 and TRBJ2-2, with D unresolved. V shed 1 base and J shed 6 bases, with 9 bases lying between them. The CDR3 spans 14 residues.

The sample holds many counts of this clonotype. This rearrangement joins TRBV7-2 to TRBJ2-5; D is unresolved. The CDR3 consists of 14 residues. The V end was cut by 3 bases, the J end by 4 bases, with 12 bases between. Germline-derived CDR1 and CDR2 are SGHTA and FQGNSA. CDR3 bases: TGTGCCAGCAGCTTTTCGACCGTGGGAGAGACCCAGTACTTC. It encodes CASSFSTVGETQYF.

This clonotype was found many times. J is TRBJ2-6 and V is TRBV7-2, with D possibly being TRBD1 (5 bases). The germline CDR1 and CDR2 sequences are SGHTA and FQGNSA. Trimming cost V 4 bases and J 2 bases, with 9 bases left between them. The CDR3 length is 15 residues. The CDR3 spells CASSSRVPGANVLTF. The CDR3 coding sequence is TGTGCCAGCAGCTCCAGGGTGCCTGGGGCCAACGTCCTGACTTTC.

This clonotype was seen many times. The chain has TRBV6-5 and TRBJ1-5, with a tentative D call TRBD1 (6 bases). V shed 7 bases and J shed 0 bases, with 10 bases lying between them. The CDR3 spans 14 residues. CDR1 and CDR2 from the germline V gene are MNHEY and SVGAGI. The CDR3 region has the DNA TGTGCCAGCACGAGGACAGTTAGCAATCAGCCCCAGCATTTT. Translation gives CASTRTVSNQPQHF.

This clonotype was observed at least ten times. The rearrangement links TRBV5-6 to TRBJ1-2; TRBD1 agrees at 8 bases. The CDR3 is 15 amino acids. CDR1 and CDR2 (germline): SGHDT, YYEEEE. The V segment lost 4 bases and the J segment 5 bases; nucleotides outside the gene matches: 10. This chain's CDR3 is CASSGGQGIGYGYTF. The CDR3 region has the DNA TGTGCCAGCAGCGGTGGACAGGGAATTGGGTATGGCTACACCTTC.

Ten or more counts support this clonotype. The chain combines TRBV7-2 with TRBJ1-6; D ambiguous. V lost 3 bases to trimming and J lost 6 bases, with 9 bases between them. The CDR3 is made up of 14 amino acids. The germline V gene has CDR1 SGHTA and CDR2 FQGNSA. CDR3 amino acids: CASSLEAFNSPLHF. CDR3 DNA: TGTGCCAGCAGCTTGGAGGCTTTTAATTCACCCCTCCACTTT.

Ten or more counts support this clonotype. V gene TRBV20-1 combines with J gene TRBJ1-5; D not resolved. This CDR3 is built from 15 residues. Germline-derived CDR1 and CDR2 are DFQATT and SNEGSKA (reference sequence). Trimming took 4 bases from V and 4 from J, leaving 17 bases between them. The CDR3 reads CSATLAASGNQPQHF. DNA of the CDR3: TGCAGTGCTACCCTAGCGGCTTCGGGGAATCAGCCCCAGCATTTT.

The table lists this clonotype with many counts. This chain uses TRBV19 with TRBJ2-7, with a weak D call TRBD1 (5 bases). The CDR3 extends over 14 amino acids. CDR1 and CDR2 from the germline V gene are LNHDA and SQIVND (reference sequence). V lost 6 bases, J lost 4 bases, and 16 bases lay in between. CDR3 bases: TGTGCCAGTAGCCTCGATGTTGGGGCTTACGAGCAGTACTTC. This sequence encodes CASSLDVGAYEQYF.

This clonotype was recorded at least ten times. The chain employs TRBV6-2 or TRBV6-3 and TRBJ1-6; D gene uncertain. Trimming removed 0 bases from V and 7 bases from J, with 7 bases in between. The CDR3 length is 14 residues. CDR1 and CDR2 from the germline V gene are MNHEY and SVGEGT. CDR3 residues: CASSYSDGNSPLHF. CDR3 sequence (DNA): TGTGCCAGCAGTTACTCGGACGGGAATTCACCCCTCCACTTT.

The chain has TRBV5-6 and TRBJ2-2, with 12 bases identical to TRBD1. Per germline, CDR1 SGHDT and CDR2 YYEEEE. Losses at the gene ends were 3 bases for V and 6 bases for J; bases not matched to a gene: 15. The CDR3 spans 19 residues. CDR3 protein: CASSSGTGGPIWIAGELFF. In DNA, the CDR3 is TGTGCCAGCAGCTCCGGGACAGGGGGCCCCATTTGGATCGCCGGGGAGCTGTTTTTT.

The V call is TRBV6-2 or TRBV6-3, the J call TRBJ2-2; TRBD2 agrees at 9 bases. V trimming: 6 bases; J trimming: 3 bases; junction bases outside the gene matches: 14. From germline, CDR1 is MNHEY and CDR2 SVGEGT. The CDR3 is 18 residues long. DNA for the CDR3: TGTGCCAGCAGCCCCTCCGGGACTAGCTATCGGGACACCGGGGAGCTGTTTTTT. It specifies CASSPSGTSYRDTGELFF.

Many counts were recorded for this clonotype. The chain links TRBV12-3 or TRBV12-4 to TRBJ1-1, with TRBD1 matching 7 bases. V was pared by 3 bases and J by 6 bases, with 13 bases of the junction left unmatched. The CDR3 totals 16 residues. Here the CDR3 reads CASSLVRQGGPAEAFF. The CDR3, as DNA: TGTGCCAGCAGTTTGGTTAGACAGGGAGGTCCTGCTGAAGCTTTCTTT.

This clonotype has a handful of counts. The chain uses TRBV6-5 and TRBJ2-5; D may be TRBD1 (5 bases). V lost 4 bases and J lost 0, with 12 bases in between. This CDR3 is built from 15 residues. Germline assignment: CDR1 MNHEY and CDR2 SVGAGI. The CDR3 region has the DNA TGTGCCAGCAGTTTGATGGGGCACTACCAAGAGACCCAGTACTTC. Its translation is CASSLMGHYQETQYF.

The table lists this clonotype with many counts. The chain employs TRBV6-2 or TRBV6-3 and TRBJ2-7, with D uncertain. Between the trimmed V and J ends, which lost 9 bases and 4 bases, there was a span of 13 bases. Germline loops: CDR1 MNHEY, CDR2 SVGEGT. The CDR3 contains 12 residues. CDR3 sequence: CASSTGGYEQYF. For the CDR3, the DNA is TGTGCCAGTTCGACTGGCGGATACGAGCAGTACTTC.

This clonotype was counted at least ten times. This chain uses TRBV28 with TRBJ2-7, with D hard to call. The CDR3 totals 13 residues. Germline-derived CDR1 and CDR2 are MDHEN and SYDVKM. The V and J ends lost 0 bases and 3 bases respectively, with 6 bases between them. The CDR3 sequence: CASSLWENYEQYF. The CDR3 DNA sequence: TGTGCCAGCAGTTTATGGGAAAACTACGAGCAGTACTTC.